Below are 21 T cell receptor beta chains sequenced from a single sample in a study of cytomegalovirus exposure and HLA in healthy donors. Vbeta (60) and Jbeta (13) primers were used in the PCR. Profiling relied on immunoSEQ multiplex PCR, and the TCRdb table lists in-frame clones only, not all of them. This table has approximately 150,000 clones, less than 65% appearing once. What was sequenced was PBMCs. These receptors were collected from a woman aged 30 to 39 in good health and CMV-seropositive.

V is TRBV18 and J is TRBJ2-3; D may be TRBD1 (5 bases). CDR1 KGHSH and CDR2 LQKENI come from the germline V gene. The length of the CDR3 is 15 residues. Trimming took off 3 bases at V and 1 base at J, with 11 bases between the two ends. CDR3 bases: TGTGCCAGCTCACCTTCTGGGGCGGGCACAGATACGCAGTATTTT. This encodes CASSPSGAGTDTQYF.

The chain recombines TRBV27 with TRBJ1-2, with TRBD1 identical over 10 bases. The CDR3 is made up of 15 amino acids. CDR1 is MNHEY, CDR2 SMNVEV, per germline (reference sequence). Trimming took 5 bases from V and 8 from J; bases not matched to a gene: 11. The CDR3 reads CASSPSGQGFNGYTF. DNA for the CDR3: TGTGCCAGCAGTCCCTCGGGACAGGGGTTCAACGGCTACACCTTC.

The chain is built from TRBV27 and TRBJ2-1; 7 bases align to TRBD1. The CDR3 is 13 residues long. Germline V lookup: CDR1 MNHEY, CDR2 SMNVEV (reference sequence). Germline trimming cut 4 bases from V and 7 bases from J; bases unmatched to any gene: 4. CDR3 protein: CASSSGRGNEQFF. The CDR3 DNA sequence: TGTGCCAGCAGTTCCGGCAGGGGGAATGAGCAGTTCTTC.

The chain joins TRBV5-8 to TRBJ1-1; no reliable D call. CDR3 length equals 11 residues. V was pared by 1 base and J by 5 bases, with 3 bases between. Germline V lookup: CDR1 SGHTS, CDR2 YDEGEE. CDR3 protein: CASSLRTEAFF. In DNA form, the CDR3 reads TGTGCCAGCAGCTTGCGGACTGAAGCTTTCTTT. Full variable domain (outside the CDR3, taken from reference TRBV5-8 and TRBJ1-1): EAGVTQSPTHLIKTRGQQATLRCSPISGHTSVYWYQQALGLGLQFLLWYDEGEERNRGNFPPRFSGRQFPNYSSELNVNALELEDSALYLCASSLRTEAFFGQGTRLTVV.

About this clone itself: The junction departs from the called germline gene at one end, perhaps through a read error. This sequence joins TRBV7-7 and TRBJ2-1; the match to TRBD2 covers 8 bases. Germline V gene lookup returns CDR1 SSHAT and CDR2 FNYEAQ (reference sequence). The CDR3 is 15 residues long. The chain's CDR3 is CASSLGTGGHSEQFF. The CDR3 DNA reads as TGTGCTAGCAGCTTAGGGACGGGGGGGCATAGCGAGCAGTTCTTC.

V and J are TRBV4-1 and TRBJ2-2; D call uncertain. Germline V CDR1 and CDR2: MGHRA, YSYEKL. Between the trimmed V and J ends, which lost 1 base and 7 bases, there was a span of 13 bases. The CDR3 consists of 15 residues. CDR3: CASSQGRGMGGELFF. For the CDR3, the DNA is TGCGCCAGCAGCCAAGGAAGAGGAATGGGCGGGGAGCTGTTTTTT.

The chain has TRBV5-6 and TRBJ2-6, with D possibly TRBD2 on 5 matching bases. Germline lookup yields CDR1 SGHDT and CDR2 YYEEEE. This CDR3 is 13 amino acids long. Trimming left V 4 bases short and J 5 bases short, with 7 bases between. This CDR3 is CASSRGWANVLTF. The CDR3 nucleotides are TGTGCCAGCAGCCGGGGATGGGCCAACGTCCTGACTTTC.

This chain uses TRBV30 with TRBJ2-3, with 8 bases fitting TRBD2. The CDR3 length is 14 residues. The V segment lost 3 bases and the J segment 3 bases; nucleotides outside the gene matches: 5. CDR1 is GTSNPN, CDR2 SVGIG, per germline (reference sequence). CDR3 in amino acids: CAWSTTGGTDTQYF. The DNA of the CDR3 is TGTGCCTGGAGCACAACGGGGGGGACAGATACGCAGTATTTT.

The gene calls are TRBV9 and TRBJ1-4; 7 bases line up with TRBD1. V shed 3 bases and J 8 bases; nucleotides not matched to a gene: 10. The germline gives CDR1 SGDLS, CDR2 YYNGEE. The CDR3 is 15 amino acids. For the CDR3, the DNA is TGTGCCAGCAGCGCTTGGAAGGGGGCGCGAGAAAAACTGTTTTTT. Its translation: CASSAWKGAREKLFF.

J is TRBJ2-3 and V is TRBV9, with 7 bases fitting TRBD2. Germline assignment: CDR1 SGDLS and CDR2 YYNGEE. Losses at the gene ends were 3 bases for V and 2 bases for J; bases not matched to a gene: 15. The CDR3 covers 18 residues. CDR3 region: CASSAAPPRGRLTDTQYF. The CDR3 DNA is TGTGCCAGCAGCGCGGCCCCTCCGCGGGGGAGACTCACAGATACGCAGTATTTT. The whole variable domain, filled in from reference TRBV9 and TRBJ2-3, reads DSGVTQTPKHLITATGQRVTLRCSPRSGDLSVYWYQQSLDQGLQFLIQYYNGEERAKGNILERFSAQQFPDLHSELNLSSLELGDSALYFCASSAAPPRGRLTDTQYFGPGTRLTVL.

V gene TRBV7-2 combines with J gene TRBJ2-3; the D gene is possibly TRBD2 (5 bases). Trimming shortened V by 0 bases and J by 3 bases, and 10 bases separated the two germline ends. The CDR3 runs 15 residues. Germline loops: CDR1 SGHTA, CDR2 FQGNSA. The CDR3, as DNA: TGTGCCAGCAGCTTAGCGGGAGTCCGGACAGATACGCAGTATTTT. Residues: CASSLAGVRTDTQYF.

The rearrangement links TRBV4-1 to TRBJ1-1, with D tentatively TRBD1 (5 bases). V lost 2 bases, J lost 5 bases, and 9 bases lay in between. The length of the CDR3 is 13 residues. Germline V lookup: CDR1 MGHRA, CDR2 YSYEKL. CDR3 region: CASSQLAGTEAFF. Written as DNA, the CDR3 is TGCGCCAGCAGCCAATTGGCAGGGACTGAAGCTTTCTTT.

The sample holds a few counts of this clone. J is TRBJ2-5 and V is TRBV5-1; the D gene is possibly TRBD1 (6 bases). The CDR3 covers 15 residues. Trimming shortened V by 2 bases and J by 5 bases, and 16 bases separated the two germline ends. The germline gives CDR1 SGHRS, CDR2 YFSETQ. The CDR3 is CASSFLGASAETQYF. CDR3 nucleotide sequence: TGCGCCAGCAGCTTTCTGGGGGCCTCTGCGGAGACCCAGTACTTC. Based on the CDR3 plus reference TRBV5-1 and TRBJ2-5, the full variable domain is KAGVTQTPRYLIKTRGQQVTLSCSPISGHRSVSWYQQTPGQGLQFLFEYFSETQRNKGNFPGRFSGRQFSNSRSEMNVSTLELGDSALYLCASSFLGASAETQYFGPGTRLLVL.

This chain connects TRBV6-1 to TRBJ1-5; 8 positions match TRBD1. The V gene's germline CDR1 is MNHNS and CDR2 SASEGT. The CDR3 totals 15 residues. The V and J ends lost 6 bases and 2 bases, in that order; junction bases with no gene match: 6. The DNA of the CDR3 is TGTGCCAGCAGAGACAGGGGTCGACGCAATCAGCCCCAGCATTTT. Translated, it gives CASRDRGRRNQPQHF.

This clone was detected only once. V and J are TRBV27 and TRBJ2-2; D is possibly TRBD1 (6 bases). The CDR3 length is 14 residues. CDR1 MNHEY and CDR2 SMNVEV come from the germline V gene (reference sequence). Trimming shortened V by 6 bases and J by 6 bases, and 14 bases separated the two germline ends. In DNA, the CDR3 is TGTGCCAGCAGGATGAATTGGGGGCCCGGGGAGCTGTTTTTT. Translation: CASRMNWGPGELFF.

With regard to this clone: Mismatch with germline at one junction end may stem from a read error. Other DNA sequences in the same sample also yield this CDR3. Written as DNA, the CDR3 is TGTAGCGCAGAGCGGGGGGGAACAGATACGCAGTATTTT. Protein product: CSAERGGTDTQYF. V gene TRBV29-1 combines with J gene TRBJ2-3; TRBD2 matches 10 bases. CDR3 length: 13 residues. Germline V gives CDR1 SQVTM, CDR2 ANQGSEA.

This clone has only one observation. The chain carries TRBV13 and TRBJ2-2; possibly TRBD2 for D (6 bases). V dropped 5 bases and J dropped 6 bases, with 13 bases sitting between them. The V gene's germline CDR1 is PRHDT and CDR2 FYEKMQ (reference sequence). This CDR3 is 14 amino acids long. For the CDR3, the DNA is TGTGCCAGCAGCCCCGGGGTAGCGGCCGGGGAGCTGTTTTTT. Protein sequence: CASSPGVAAGELFF.

The CDR3 loop reads CASTHVGGAYGYTF. Written as DNA, the CDR3 is TGTGCCAGCACCCACGTCGGCGGGGCCTATGGCTACACCTTC. The chain has TRBV13 and TRBJ1-2; D perhaps matches TRBD1 (5 bases). The germline V and J ends were trimmed by 7 bases and 4 bases, with 16 bases remaining between them. Germline loops: CDR1 PRHDT, CDR2 FYEKMQ (reference sequence). The CDR3 contains 14 residues.

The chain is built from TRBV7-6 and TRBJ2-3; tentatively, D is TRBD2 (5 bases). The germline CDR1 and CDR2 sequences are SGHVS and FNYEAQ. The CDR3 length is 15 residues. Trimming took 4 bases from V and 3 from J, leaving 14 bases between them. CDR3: CASSWNSDGTDTQYF. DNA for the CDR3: TGTGCCAGCAGCTGGAATAGCGATGGGACAGATACGCAGTATTTT.

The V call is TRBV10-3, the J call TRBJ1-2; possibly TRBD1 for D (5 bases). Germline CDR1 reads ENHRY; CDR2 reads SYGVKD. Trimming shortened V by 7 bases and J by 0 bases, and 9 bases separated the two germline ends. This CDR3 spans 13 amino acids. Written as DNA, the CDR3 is TGTGCCATCACGACAGACTCTAACTATGGCTACACCTTC. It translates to CAITTDSNYGYTF.

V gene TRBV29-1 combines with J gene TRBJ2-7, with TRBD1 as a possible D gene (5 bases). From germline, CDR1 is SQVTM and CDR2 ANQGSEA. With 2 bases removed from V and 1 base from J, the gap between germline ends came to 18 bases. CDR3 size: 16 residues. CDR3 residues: CSVELHPSRASYEQYF. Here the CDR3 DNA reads TGCAGCGTTGAATTGCACCCGAGCAGGGCTTCCTACGAGCAGTACTTC.